The present T cell receptor beta chain was sequenced within a study of blood T cell repertoires in COVID-19. In the study overall: Acute-phase and convalescent COVID-19 samples originated in the United States, Italy and Spain. Sample material is recorded as cDNA or gDNA derived from T cells, B-cell-depleted T cells, or PBMCs.

In the study's own analysis: Estimated nucleated cell counts came from reference gene primer amplification. Sequencing used immunoSEQ multiplex PCR; TCRdb keeps in-frame clones, though not all of them. V, J and clone size were drawn from that table, and D and trimming were deduced from the DNA. The sample shows roughly 91,000 clones, under 85% of them seen only once. This clone occurred a few times. V was shortened by 3 bases and J by 4 bases, with 10 bases between the two germline ends. This CDR3 has 13 amino acids. Germline V lookup: CDR1 KGHSH, CDR2 LQKENI. The clonotype originates from a man between 70 and 80 years old with acute or convalescent COVID-19. The gene calls are TRBV18 and TRBJ2-7; tentative D call: TRBD2 (5 bases). Source material: peripheral blood. DNA for the CDR3: TGTGCCAGCTCACCGCGGGCCTCGTACGAGCAGTACTTC. Its protein is CASSPRASYEQYF.